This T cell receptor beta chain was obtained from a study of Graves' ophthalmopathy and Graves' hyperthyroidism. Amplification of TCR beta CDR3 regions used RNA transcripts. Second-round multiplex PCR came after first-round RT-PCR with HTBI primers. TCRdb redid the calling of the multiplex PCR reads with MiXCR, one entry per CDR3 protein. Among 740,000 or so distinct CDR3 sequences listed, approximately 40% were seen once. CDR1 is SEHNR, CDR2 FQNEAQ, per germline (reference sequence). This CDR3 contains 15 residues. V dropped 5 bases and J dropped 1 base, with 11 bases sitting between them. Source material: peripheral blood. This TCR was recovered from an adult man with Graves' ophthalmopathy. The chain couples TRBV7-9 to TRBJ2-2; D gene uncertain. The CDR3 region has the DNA TGTGCCAGCAGCCAAGTAATAGAGAACACCGGGGAGCTGTTTTTT. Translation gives CASSQVIENTGELFF. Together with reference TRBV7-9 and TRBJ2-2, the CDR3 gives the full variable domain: DTGVSQNPRHKITKRGQNVTFRCDPISEHNRLYWYRQTLGQGPEFLTYFQNEAQLEKSRLLSDRFSAERPKGSFSTLEIQRTEQGDSAMYLCASSQVIENTGELFFGEGSRLTVL.